In its sample, the clone carrying this T cell receptor beta chain was seen a few times. What it recognizes is unknown. The data belong to a study of naive and memory T cell subsets. General study findings and limits: There was no ground truth to check naive and memory subset results. Naive repertoires, especially CD8, held a few larger clonotypes, possibly memory cells re-expressing CD45RA. In naive cells, over 95% of TCR sequences were seen only once.

Trimming shortened V by 6 bases and J by 7 bases, and 12 bases separated the two germline ends. The CDR3 runs to 13 residues. Germline-derived CDR1 and CDR2 are SNHLY and FYNNEI. The beta constant-region primer was an equimolar mix of two oligonucleotides covering TRBC1 and TRBC2. Nested alpha and beta constant-region primers with the SP2 primer drove four PCR rounds on ligated cDNA. MiXCR was run by TCRdb on the UMI-ligation and nested PCR reads, yielding one entry per CDR3 protein. The sample lists about 160,000 distinct CDR3 sequences, over 20% occurring once. Overnight CMV lysate stimulation of fresh PBMCs defined donor CMV status by CD4+ IFNgamma. Cells stained for CD3, CD4, CD8, CD45RA, CD27 and viability were sorted into four CD45RA/CD27 subsets.

The clonotype comes from a human donor in good health. Sample: naive CD4+ T cells from blood. This rearrangement joins TRBV2 to TRBJ2-2, with D tentatively TRBD2 (6 bases). The chain's CDR3 is CASRAGLGGELFF. As DNA, the CDR3 is TGTGCCAGCAGGGCGGGACTCGGCGGGGAGCTGTTTTTT.